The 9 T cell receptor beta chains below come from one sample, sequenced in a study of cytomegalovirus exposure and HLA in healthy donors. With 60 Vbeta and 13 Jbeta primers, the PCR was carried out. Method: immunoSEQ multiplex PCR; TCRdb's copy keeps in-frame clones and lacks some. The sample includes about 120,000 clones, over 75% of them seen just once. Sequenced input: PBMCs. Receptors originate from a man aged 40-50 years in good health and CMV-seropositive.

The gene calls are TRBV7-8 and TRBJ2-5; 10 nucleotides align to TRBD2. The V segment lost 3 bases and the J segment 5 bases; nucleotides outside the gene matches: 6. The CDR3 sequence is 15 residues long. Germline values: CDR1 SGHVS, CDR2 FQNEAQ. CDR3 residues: CASSFGTSDGETQYF. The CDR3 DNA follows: TGTGCCAGCAGCTTCGGGACTAGCGATGGTGAGACCCAGTACTTC. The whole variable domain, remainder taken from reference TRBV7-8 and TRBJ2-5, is GAGVSQSPRYKVAKRGQDVALRCDPISGHVSLFWYQQALGQGPEFLTYFQNEAQLDKSGLPSDRFFAERPEGSVSTLKIQRTQQEDSAVYLCASSFGTSDGETQYFGPGTRLLVL.

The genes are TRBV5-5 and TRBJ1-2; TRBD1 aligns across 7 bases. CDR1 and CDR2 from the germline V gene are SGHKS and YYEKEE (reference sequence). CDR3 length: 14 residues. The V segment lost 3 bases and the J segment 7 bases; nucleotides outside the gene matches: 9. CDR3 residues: CASSWDSYVFGYTF. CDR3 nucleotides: TGTGCCAGCAGCTGGGACAGCTATGTATTTGGCTACACCTTC.

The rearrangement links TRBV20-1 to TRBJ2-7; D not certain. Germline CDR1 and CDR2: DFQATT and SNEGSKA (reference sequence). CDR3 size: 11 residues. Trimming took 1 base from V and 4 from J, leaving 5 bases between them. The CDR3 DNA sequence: TGCAGTGCTAGAGTCCAGTACGAGCAGTACTTC. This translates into CSARVQYEQYF.

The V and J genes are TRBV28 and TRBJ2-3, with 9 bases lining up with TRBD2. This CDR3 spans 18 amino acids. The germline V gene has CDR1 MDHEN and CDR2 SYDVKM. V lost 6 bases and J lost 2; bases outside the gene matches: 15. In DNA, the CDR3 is TGTGCCAGCAGCCCTCTGGCGGGGGGGCCTTCGTCCACAGATACGCAGTATTTT. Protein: CASSPLAGGPSSTDTQYF.

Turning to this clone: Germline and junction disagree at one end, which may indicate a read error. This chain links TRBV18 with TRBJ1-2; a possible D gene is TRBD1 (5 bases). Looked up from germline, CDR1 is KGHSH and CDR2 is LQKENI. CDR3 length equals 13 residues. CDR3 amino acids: CASSPQENYGYTF. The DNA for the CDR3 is TGTGCCAGCTCCCCACAGGAGAACTATGGCTACACCTTC.

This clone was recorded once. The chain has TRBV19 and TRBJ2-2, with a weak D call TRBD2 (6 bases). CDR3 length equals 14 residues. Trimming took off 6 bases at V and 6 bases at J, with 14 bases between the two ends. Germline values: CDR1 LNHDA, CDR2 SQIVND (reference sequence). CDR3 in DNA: TGTGCCAGTAGCCAGTCCTGGGGGGCCGGGGAGCTGTTTTTT. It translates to CASSQSWGAGELFF.

The CDR3 DNA follows: TGCGCCAGCAGCCAAGGTGGGGGGGTTAATCAGCCCCAGCATTTT. Its translation: CASSQGGGVNQPQHF. This chain joins TRBV4-1 and TRBJ1-5, with D maybe TRBD1 (5 bases). From germline, CDR1 is MGHRA and CDR2 YSYEKL. This CDR3 has 15 amino acids. The V end was cut by 1 base, the J end by 4 bases, with 11 bases between.

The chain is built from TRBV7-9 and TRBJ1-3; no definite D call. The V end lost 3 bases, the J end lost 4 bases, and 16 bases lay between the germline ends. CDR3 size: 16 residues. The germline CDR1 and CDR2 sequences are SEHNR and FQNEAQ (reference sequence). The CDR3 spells CASSLMGLSGGNTIYF. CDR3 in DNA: TGTGCCAGCAGCTTGATGGGTCTGAGCGGAGGAAACACCATATATTTT.

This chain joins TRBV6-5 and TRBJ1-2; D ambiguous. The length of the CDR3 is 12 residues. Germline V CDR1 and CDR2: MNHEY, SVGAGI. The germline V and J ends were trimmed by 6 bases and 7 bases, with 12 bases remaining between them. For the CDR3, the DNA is TGTGCCAGCAGGGGCGCGTTTGGTGGCTACACCTTC. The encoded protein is CASRGAFGGYTF.